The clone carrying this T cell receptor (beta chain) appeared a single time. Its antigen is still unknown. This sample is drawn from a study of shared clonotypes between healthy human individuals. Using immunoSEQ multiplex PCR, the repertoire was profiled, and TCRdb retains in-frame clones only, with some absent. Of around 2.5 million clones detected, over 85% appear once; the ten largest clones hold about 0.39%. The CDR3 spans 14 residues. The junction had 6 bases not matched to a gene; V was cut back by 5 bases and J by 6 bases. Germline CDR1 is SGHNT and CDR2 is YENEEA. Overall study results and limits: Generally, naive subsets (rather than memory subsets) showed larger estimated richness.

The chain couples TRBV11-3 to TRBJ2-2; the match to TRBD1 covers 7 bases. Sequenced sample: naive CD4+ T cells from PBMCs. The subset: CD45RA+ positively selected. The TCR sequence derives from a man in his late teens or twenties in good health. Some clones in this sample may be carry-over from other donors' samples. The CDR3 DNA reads TGTGCCAGCAGCCTCGGGACAGCATCCGGGGAGCTGTTTTTT. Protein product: CASSLGTASGELFF.